One and the same sample provided the 5 T cell receptor beta chains below, sequenced in a study of T cell repertoires in cytomegalovirus infection. These receptors lack a known antigen. TCRdb reprocessed the reads with MiXCR, giving one entry per CDR3 protein. Of 250,000 to 300,000 distinct CDR3 sequences in the sample, under 25% are singletons; the top ten hold approximately 19%. The sequenced sample was cultured PBMCs, obtained from culture after CMV antigen stimulation. Every receptor here comes from a human donor in good health (CMV status not recorded). Some clones in this sample may be carry-over from other donors' samples.

This clonotype has a handful of counts. V is TRBV24-1 and J is TRBJ2-1, with D unclear. V lost 5 bases to trimming and J lost 9 bases, with 7 bases between them. The germline CDR1 and CDR2 sequences are KGHDR and SFDVKD. CDR3 length: 11 amino acids. The CDR3 DNA sequence: TGTGCCACCAGTGCTGGGGTTGAGCAGTTCTTC. This codes for CATSAGVEQFF.

The chain joins TRBV7-2 to TRBJ2-1; possibly TRBD2 for D (5 bases). Per germline, CDR1 SGHTA and CDR2 FQGNSA. The V end lost 5 bases, the J end lost 2 bases, and 13 bases lay between the germline ends. The CDR3 spans 15 residues. CDR3 loop: CASSKVGGTYNEQFF. As DNA, the CDR3 is TGTGCCAGCAGCAAAGTCGGAGGCACCTACAATGAGCAGTTCTTC.

The gene calls are TRBV19 and TRBJ2-2; a possible D gene is TRBD1 (6 bases). The germline V and J ends were trimmed by 10 bases and 6 bases, with 18 bases remaining between them. The CDR3 contains 14 residues. Germline CDR1 and CDR2: LNHDA and SQIVND (reference sequence). DNA for the CDR3: TGTGCCACAGACCAGGGGTCTGGACCCGGGGAGCTGTTTTTT. Translating gives CATDQGSGPGELFF. Full variable domain (rest looked up from reference TRBV19 and TRBJ2-2): DGGITQSPKYLFRKEGQNVTLSCEQNLNHDAMYWYRQDPGQGLRLIYYSQIVNDFQKGDIAEGYSVSREKKESFPLTVTSAQKNPTAFYLCATDQGSGPGELFFGEGSRLTVL.

This clonotype was seen only a few times. The gene calls are TRBV7-2 and TRBJ2-5; D gene uncertain. The CDR3 spans 13 residues. Germline loops: CDR1 SGHTA, CDR2 FQGNSA. Deletions cut 2 bases from V and 5 bases from J, with 9 bases between. The CDR3 sequence is CASSLMEQETQYF. DNA of the CDR3: TGTGCCAGCAGCTTAATGGAGCAGGAGACCCAGTACTTC.

This sequence joins TRBV10-3 and TRBJ2-5; no definite D call. V lost 3 bases and J 3 bases, leaving 5 bases between the germline ends. The germline gives CDR1 ENHRY, CDR2 SYGVKD. The CDR3 runs 12 residues. CDR3 in amino acids: CAISDREETQYF. The CDR3 nucleotides read TGTGCCATCAGTGACAGAGAAGAGACCCAGTACTTC.